A single sample is the source of the 5 T cell receptor beta chains below, sequenced in a study of blood T cells in healthy people across ages. PCR was performed a second time for about 7 to 11 cycles using a sample-barcoded 5' primer and a J-beta primer mix. From the 5' RACE reads, TCRdb called clonotypes with MiXCR, one entry per CDR3 protein. The table includes 540,000 or so distinct CDR3 sequences, 40% to 50% detected once. Input material: blood. Source of these receptors: a man aged 80 or over in good health.

V and J are TRBV20-1 and TRBJ2-1; 13 bases match TRBD2. V lost 6 bases to trimming and J lost 0 bases; unmatched junction nucleotides: 11. The CDR3 is 18 residues long. Germline loops: CDR1 DFQATT, CDR2 SNEGSKA (reference sequence). This CDR3 is CSAFSGTSGVTSYNEQFF. In DNA, the CDR3 is TGCAGTGCCTTTTCCGGGACTAGCGGGGTCACCTCCTACAATGAGCAGTTCTTC.

About this clonotype itself: A read error may produce the germline difference seen at one junction end. This chain's CDR3 is CASSFRLGTNTGAFF. The CDR3 nucleotides are TGTGCCAGCAGCTTCCGGTTGGGTACTAACACTGGAGCTTTCTTT. The rearrangement joins TRBV11-1 to TRBJ1-1; D not resolved. CDR3 length: 15 residues. Germline lookup yields CDR1 SGHAT and CDR2 FQDESV (reference sequence). The entire variable domain, with the rest obtained from reference TRBV11-1 and TRBJ1-1, is as follows: EAEVAQSPRYKITEKSQAVAFWCDPISGHATLYWYRQILGQGPELLVQFQDESVVDDSQLPKDRFSAERLKGVDSTLKIQPAELGDSAMYLCASSFRLGTNTGAFFGQGTRLTVV.

This clonotype appeared once. The rearrangement links TRBV12-3 or TRBV12-4 to TRBJ1-2; no definite D call. V dropped 6 bases and J dropped 5 bases, with 16 bases sitting between them. The CDR3 sequence is 14 residues long. DNA for the CDR3: TGTGCCAGCAGCGCACGGGGATTCGATTATGGCTACACCTTC. Protein product: CASSARGFDYGYTF.

The chain links TRBV20-1 to TRBJ2-7; possible D gene TRBD1, 5 bases. The CDR3 runs 14 residues. The V and J ends lost 4 bases and 7 bases respectively, with 20 bases between them. Germline V gene sequence: CDR1 DFQATT, CDR2 SNEGSKA (reference sequence). The CDR3 nucleotides read TGCAGTGCTAAAGTGCTGGACGCCCCAGGGGAGCAGTACTTC. Its translation is CSAKVLDAPGEQYF.

This chain connects TRBV7-2 to TRBJ2-1; 7 bases align to TRBD2. V shed 5 bases and J 4 bases; nucleotides not matched to a gene: 8. CDR1 is SGHTA and CDR2 is FQGNSA in the germline V gene. The CDR3 runs 15 residues. The CDR3 protein is CASSPDSGGYNEQFF. The CDR3 nucleotides are TGTGCCAGCAGCCCGGATTCCGGGGGGTACAATGAGCAGTTCTTC.